The rows below give T cell receptor beta chains drawn from one sample of a study of cytomegalovirus exposure and HLA in healthy donors. Here immunoSEQ multiplex PCR was the method, and the copy in TCRdb shows in-frame clones only, minus some. The sample consists of fewer than 200,000 clones, 72% of them appearing once. Source material: PBMCs. The receptor set was obtained from a human donor in good health. CDR3s include the opening cysteine and the closing phenylalanine or tryptophan. D genes are given only for firm matches. Expanded clones are given a class, and other clones once, few, many or no size at all.

cdr3_length	d_call	j_call	clone_size	v_call	cdr3_nt	cdr3_aa
15	TRBD1	TRBJ2-7	NA	TRBV5-1	TGCGCCAGCAGCTTGGTAGACAGGGTGGTATACGAGCAGTACTTC	CASSLVDRVVYEQYF
14	NA	TRBJ2-5	NA	TRBV9	TGTGCCAGCAGCCCGCTAAACGCCCACGAGACCCAGTACTTC	CASSPLNAHETQYF
15	TRBD1	TRBJ1-2	NA	TRBV27	TGTGCCAGCAGTCTCGCGGGACAGGGCAACTATGGCTACACCTTC	CASSLAGQGNYGYTF
16	TRBD1	TRBJ1-6	NA	TRBV4-3	TGCGCCAGCAGCCCAACCTGGGACAGGGGCAATTCACCCCTCCACTTT	CASSPTWDRGNSPLHF
16	TRBD2	TRBJ2-3	few	TRBV9	TGTGCCAGCAGCGTAGATCGGGGGGGCTTAGGAGATACGCAGTATTTT	CASSVDRGGLGDTQYF
15	NA	TRBJ1-1	NA	TRBV7-3	TGTGCCAGCAGCTCCGCGGGGGGAGTGAACACTGAAGCTTTCTTT	CASSSAGGVNTEAFF
19	TRBD2	TRBJ2-3	NA	TRBV5-6	TGTGCCAGCAGGGCAGCGCAGGCACCGGGACTAGCCGGGTTTGTCACGCAGTATTTT	CASRAAQAPGLAGFVTQYF
18	TRBD1	TRBJ2-6	NA	TRBV6-1	TGTGCCAGCAGTGAAGCAAGGACAGGGTGGACTGGGGCCAACGTCCTGACTTTC	CASSEARTGWTGANVLTF
16	TRBD2	TRBJ2-3	few	TRBV2	TGTGCCAGCAGTGAAGCAGGACTAGCGGGGACAGATACGCAGTATTTT	CASSEAGLAGTDTQYF
16	NA	TRBJ1-2	NA	TRBV19	TGTGCCAGTAGTATAGATCACGTCAGGGCTATTAACGGCTACACCTTC	CASSIDHVRAINGYTF
16	TRBD1	TRBJ2-7	NA	TRBV7-9	TGTGCCAGCACCTCAACCGGGACAGACTATTCTTACGAGCAGTACTTC	CASTSTGTDYSYEQYF
14	NA	TRBJ1-1	NA	TRBV2	TGTGCCAGCTCGGTGCTAACAGGCAACACTGAAGCTTTCTTT	CASSVLTGNTEAFF
13	NA	TRBJ1-2	NA	TRBV7-9	TGTGCCAGCACCATAACAGGGACCTATGGCTACACCTTC	CASTITGTYGYTF
14	NA	TRBJ2-5	NA	TRBV5-1	TGCGCCAGCAGCTTGGAGGGGGGGCGGCAGACCCAGTACTTC	CASSLEGGRQTQYF
11	NA	TRBJ1-1	NA	TRBV19	TGTGCCAGTATGACCCTGGGGAGAGCTTTCTTT	CASMTLGRAFF
11	NA	TRBJ1-2	NA	TRBV29-1	TGCAGCGTCGCAGACAGCTATGGCTACACCTTC	CSVADSYGYTF
10	NA	TRBJ1-1	once	TRBV20-1	TGCAGTGCTACTAGGACTGAAGCTTTCTTT	CSATRTEAFF
14	NA	TRBJ2-7	NA	TRBV5-4	TGTGCCAGCAGCTTGGTAGGGGACAAGTACGAGCAGTACTTC	CASSLVGDKYEQYF
16	NA	TRBJ2-7	NA	TRBV6-6	TGTGCCAGCAGTCCCGGGCAGGGGGGCAATTGGGGCGAGCAGTACTTC	CASSPGQGGNWGEQYF
12	TRBD1	TRBJ1-1	NA	TRBV30	TGTGCCTGGAGAGAGGCAGGGGGCAGGGCTTTCTTT	CAWREAGGRAFF
12	NA	TRBJ2-7	NA	TRBV5-1	TGCGCCAGCAGTAAGGGGTCCTACGAGCAGTACTTC	CASSKGSYEQYF
12	NA	TRBJ2-5	NA	TRBV6-6	TGTGCCAGCAGCCCAGGCTTAGAGACCCAGTACTTC	CASSPGLETQYF
15	NA	TRBJ2-5	NA	TRBV5-5	TGTGCCAGCAGCTCCCCGAGAGGGGGTGGGGAGACCCAGTACTTC	CASSSPRGGGETQYF
12	NA	TRBJ1-1	few	TRBV19	TGTGCCAGTAGTATTGTCTCGACTGAAGCTTTCTTT	CASSIVSTEAFF
16	NA	TRBJ1-1	NA	TRBV6-5	TGTGCCAGCAGTTACCTTTTTGCGGGAGGCCAAACTGAAGCTTTCTTT	CASSYLFAGGQTEAFF
16	NA	TRBJ1-5	NA	TRBV7-9	TGTGCCAGCAGCCCCGAAACTAATGTGTGGAATCAGCCCCAGCATTTT	CASSPETNVWNQPQHF
16	NA	TRBJ1-5	once	TRBV7-8	TGTGCCAGCAGCCCCACCCCGCGGGGTGGCAATCAGCCCCAGCATTTT	CASSPTPRGGNQPQHF
15	TRBD1	TRBJ1-4	NA	TRBV4-3	TGCGCCAGCAGCCAAGCTAGACAGGGGAATGAAAAACTGTTTTTT	CASSQARQGNEKLFF
16	TRBD1	TRBJ1-4	NA	TRBV5-5	TGTGCCAGCAGCCTGCAAACCGGGACAGGGAGTGAAAAACTGTTTTTT	CASSLQTGTGSEKLFF
14	NA	TRBJ1-3	NA	TRBV6-5	TGTGCCAGCATCGACCGGGGGGGCGGAAACACCATATATTTT	CASIDRGGGNTIYF
14	TRBD1	TRBJ1-2	few	TRBV30	TGTGCCTCGAAGGGACAGGGAGCTAACTATGGCTACACCTTC	CASKGQGANYGYTF
14	TRBD2	TRBJ2-7	NA	TRBV9	TGTGCCAGCAGCCCCAGCGGGGGTTGGTACGAGCAGTACTTC	CASSPSGGWYEQYF
13	TRBD1	TRBJ2-7	NA	TRBV7-6	TGTGCCAGCAGCTTAGGGGACAGCTACGAGCAGTACTTC	CASSLGDSYEQYF
15	NA	TRBJ1-1	NA	TRBV7-3	TGTGCCAGCAGTCTACTCGGGGTGGAGGACACTGAAGCTTTCTTT	CASSLLGVEDTEAFF
17	NA	TRBJ2-3	NA	TRBV4-1	TGCGCCAGCAGCCAAGTGCTACGGACAAAAGACACAGATACGCAGTATTTT	CASSQVLRTKDTDTQYF
14	TRBD2	TRBJ2-7	NA	TRBV7-9	TGTGCCAGCAGCTTTACTAGCGGGCCCTACGAGCAGTACTTC	CASSFTSGPYEQYF
13	NA	TRBJ1-2	NA	TRBV6-5	TGTGCCAGCAGTACTCCAGGGGAACATGGCTACACCTTC	CASSTPGEHGYTF
13	NA	TRBJ1-1	NA	TRBV30	TGTGCCTGGAGTGTACTAGCTAACACTGAAGCTTTCTTT	CAWSVLANTEAFF
15	TRBD2	TRBJ2-7	NA	TRBV27	TGTGCCAGCAGTTTATGGGCTAGCGGCCCCTACGAGCAGTACTTC	CASSLWASGPYEQYF
13	NA	TRBJ2-7	once	TRBV7-3	TGTGCCAGCAGCTTAAGGGGCAGCTACGAGCAGTACTTC	CASSLRGSYEQYF
15	NA	TRBJ1-2	NA	TRBV4-3	TGCGCCAGCAGCCAAGATCCAAGGGGGACCTATGGCTACACCTTC	CASSQDPRGTYGYTF
15	NA	TRBJ2-7	NA	TRBV2	TGTGCCAGCAGTGGGAACAGGGACGGAGGACGCGAGCAGTACTTC	CASSGNRDGGREQYF
13	TRBD2	TRBJ2-1	NA	TRBV19	TGTGCCAGTAGTCCCGGGGGGGGCAATGAGCAGTTCTTC	CASSPGGGNEQFF
14	TRBD2	TRBJ2-1	NA	TRBV10-3	TGTGCCATCAGTGATAGCGGGGGGGTGAATGAGCAGTTCTTC	CAISDSGGVNEQFF
15	TRBD1	TRBJ1-1	NA	TRBV7-6	TGTGCCAGCAGCCCCGGACAGGGGGCGAGCACTGAAGCTTTCTTT	CASSPGQGASTEAFF
12	NA	TRBJ1-1	NA	TRBV30	TGTGCCTGGACACAGGGACGCGCTGAAGCTTTCTTT	CAWTQGRAEAFF
16	TRBD1	TRBJ2-7	NA	TRBV7-2	TGTGCCAGCAGCTTAGGCCCGGACAGGGGGATGGACGAGCAGTACTTC	CASSLGPDRGMDEQYF
13	NA	TRBJ2-5	NA	TRBV28	TGTGCCAGCAGTTTACCCGGGAGAGGGACCCAGTACTTC	CASSLPGRGTQYF